This TCR beta chain derives from a study of beta chain features in type 1 diabetes. Whole-study results and caveats: Type 1 diabetes patients had moderately but significantly shorter TCRB CDR3s in all four CD4+ subsets.

The germline V and J ends were trimmed by 3 bases and 7 bases, with 7 bases remaining between them. Germline CDR1 is LNHDA and CDR2 is SQIVND (reference sequence). The CDR3 contains 12 residues. As every portion of the isolated RNA was reverse transcribed, the sequencing read expressed TCRB transcripts. The data were produced by immunoSEQ multiplex PCR, yet TCRdb's version contains in-frame clones alone and is incomplete. The table includes 600,000 to 700,000 clones, under 15% detected once. About this clone: What it binds is not known.

This TCR derives from a man aged 25 to 40 with type 1 diabetes. The sequenced material came from naive CD4+ T cells from blood. The rearrangement links TRBV19 to TRBJ2-1; no reliable D call. CDR3 DNA sequence: TGTGCCAGTAGTATCACAACAAATGAGCAGTTCTTC. Translation gives CASSITTNEQFF.